This TCR beta chain stems from a study of vaccination and CD4 T cells after COVID-19. The wider study: Overlapping spike pools from SARS-CoV-2 and HCoV-NL63, HCoV-OC43 and HCoV-229E served as culture stimuli.

This CDR3 is 15 amino acids long. V gave up 2 bases and J gave up 7 bases, with 15 bases separating them. General study results and limits: Spike mono-reactivity was the property of 304 of 307 vaccine-specific clones in convalescent patients. The study found that a median approximately 84% of reactive clones in convalescent patients appeared only post-vaccination. Early post-infection timepoints were not included, and relatively few convalescent patients were studied.

About this clonotype itself: What it binds is not known.

The Oncomine TCR Beta short-read assay was applied to DNA of cultured CD4+ T cells. Via MiXCR, TCRdb re-called the PCR reads, giving one row per CDR3 protein. The sample has more than 12,000 distinct CDR3 sequences, over 30% seen once. The treatment is: 10-day PBMC culture with coronavirus spike peptide pools or control peptides (ViraFEST assay). Sequenced material: cultured CD4+ T cells from blood. The TCR comes from a human donor with COVID-19. This chain uses TRBV12-3 or TRBV12-4 with TRBJ2-1, with D possibly matching TRBD2 (5 bases). CDR3 protein: CASSLPPRRTNEQFF. The DNA of the CDR3 is TGTGCCAGCAGTTTACCCCCGAGGCGGACTAATGAGCAGTTCTTC.